These 23 T cell receptor beta chains share one sample of origin, sequenced in a study of cytomegalovirus exposure and HLA in healthy donors. Use of 60 Vbeta and 13 Jbeta primers characterized the PCR. Repertoires were generated with immunoSEQ multiplex PCR, while TCRdb's copy carries only in-frame clones and drops some. The sample has hundreds of thousands of clones; roughly 79% are singletons. What was sequenced was PBMCs. The source of these receptors is a woman aged 40 to 50 in good health and CMV-seronegative.

The chain employs TRBV5-4 and TRBJ1-5; D call uncertain. Trimming took off 2 bases at V and 9 bases at J, with 12 bases between the two ends. CDR3 length equals 13 residues. Germline CDR1 SGHNT, CDR2 YYREEE (reference sequence). CDR3: CASSFDRYGPQHF. Written as DNA, the CDR3 is TGTGCCAGCAGCTTCGATCGGTACGGGCCCCAGCATTTT.

The chain employs TRBV11-3 and TRBJ2-7; no firm D call. The CDR3 runs to 14 residues. Germline-derived CDR1 and CDR2 are SGHNT and YENEEA. The V end was cut by 3 bases, the J end by 0 bases, with 9 bases between. Here the CDR3 reads CASSLFFSSYEQYF. CDR3 nucleotide sequence: TGTGCCAGCAGCTTGTTTTTTAGCTCCTACGAGCAGTACTTC.

This clone has more than one count but fewer than ten. The chain links TRBV7-2 to TRBJ1-2, with D maybe TRBD1 (5 bases). Trimming stripped 2 bases from V and 5 bases from J, with 9 bases between. Germline assignment: CDR1 SGHTA and CDR2 FQGNSA. CDR3 length: 13 residues. The CDR3 DNA reads TGTGCCAGCAGCTTATCGGGGGTTTATGGCTACACCTTC. This translates into CASSLSGVYGYTF.

This clone has more than one count but fewer than ten. CDR3 sequence (DNA): TGTGCCAGCACCGTGGGGGGGTCTGCTTCACCCCTCCACTTT. Translating gives CASTVGGSASPLHF. The V and J genes are TRBV6-6 and TRBJ1-6; D may be TRBD1 (5 bases). CDR3 size: 14 residues. V was clipped by 7 bases and J by 9 bases, with 16 bases between them. The V gene's germline CDR1 is MNHNY and CDR2 SVGAGI (reference sequence).

V gene TRBV7-9 combines with J gene TRBJ2-7, with D hard to call. The CDR3 is made up of 12 amino acids. V was shortened by 5 bases and J by 1 base, with 6 bases between the two germline ends. Germline V gene data show CDR1 as SEHNR and CDR2 as FQNEAQ (reference sequence). The CDR3 protein is CASSLRSYEQYF. CDR3 in DNA: TGTGCCAGCAGCCTACGTTCCTACGAGCAGTACTTC.

The rearrangement joins TRBV25-1 to TRBJ1-1; maybe TRBD1 (6 bases). Germline values: CDR1 MGHDK, CDR2 SYGVNS. V lost 4 bases, J lost 11 bases, and 14 bases lay in between. This CDR3 has 12 amino acids. In DNA, the CDR3 is TGTGCCAGCAGTGCCACAGGGAGCCGTGCTTTCTTT. Residues: CASSATGSRAFF.

The V gene is TRBV11-2, the J gene TRBJ2-4, with TRBD2 identical over 10 bases. Germline V lookup: CDR1 SGHAT, CDR2 FQNNGV. V dropped 2 bases and J dropped 13; count of bases not matched to a gene: 5. This CDR3 has 13 residues. CDR3 DNA sequence: TGTGCCAGCAGCTTACCGGTTAGCGGGGGGCAGTACTTC. This codes for CASSLPVSGGQYF. The full variable domain, its missing parts supplied by reference TRBV11-2 and TRBJ2-4, is EAGVAQSPRYKIIEKRQSVAFWCNPISGHATLYWYQQILGQGPKLLIQFQNNGVVDDSQLPKDRFSAERLKGVDSTLKIQPAKLEDSAVYLCASSLPVSGGQYFGAGTRLSVL.

The chain recombines TRBV4-1 with TRBJ2-5; 7 bases are a match to TRBD1. V shed 3 bases and J 5 bases; nucleotides not matched to a gene: 12. The CDR3 runs to 16 residues. Germline V gene sequence: CDR1 MGHRA, CDR2 YSYEKL. The CDR3, as DNA: TGCGCCAGCAGCCACCCCCGACAGGGCCGGCAGGAGACCCAGTACTTC. Protein: CASSHPRQGRQETQYF.

The rearrangement joins TRBV5-1 to TRBJ1-6; 8 positions agree with TRBD1. Germline CDR1 SGHRS, CDR2 YFSETQ. The CDR3 length is 14 residues. Trimming cost V 7 bases and J 7 bases; bases outside gene matches: 7. The CDR3 sequence: CASGTGTGNSPLHF. The CDR3 coding sequence is TGCGCCAGCGGAACCGGGACAGGAAATTCACCCCTCCACTTT. Supplemented by reference TRBV5-1 and TRBJ1-6, the full variable domain reads KAGVTQTPRYLIKTRGQQVTLSCSPISGHRSVSWYQQTPGQGLQFLFEYFSETQRNKGNFPGRFSGRQFSNSRSEMNVSTLELGDSALYLCASGTGTGNSPLHFGNGTRLTVT.

The chain is built from TRBV5-5 and TRBJ1-4; no clear D gene. Trimming took 5 bases from V and 0 from J, leaving 11 bases between them. Germline V gene data show CDR1 as SGHKS and CDR2 as YYEKEE (reference sequence). The length of the CDR3 is 15 residues. CDR3 bases: TGTGCCAGCAGTTTTGAAGCGGCAACTAATGAAAAACTGTTTTTT. This encodes CASSFEAATNEKLFF.

The chain combines TRBV7-3 with TRBJ2-3, with a tentative D call TRBD1 (6 bases). The CDR3 is 14 amino acids. Trimming cost V 6 bases and J 6 bases, with 16 bases left between them. Germline CDR1 and CDR2: SGHTA and FQGTGA. In DNA form, the CDR3 reads TGTGCCAGCAGACCAACAGGGAATGGGGATACGCAGTATTTT. It specifies CASRPTGNGDTQYF.

The chain is built from TRBV10-3 and TRBJ2-2; D is perhaps TRBD2 (6 bases). This CDR3 is 15 amino acids long. Trimming pared 10 bases from V and 0 bases from J, leaving 15 bases between. Germline lookup yields CDR1 ENHRY and CDR2 SYGVKD. The DNA of the CDR3 is TGTGCCACCTCGGGGAGGACCGCGAACACCGGGGAGCTGTTTTTT. As protein: CATSGRTANTGELFF.

The V gene is TRBV7-2, the J gene TRBJ1-4; a possible D gene is TRBD1 (5 bases). The CDR3 loop spans 15 amino acids. V lost 1 base to trimming and J lost 8 bases, with 14 bases between them. CDR1 is SGHTA and CDR2 is FQGNSA in the germline V gene. CDR3 region: CASSLEGRRVEKLFF. In nucleotides, the CDR3 is TGTGCCAGCAGCTTAGAGGGGCGAAGGGTCGAAAAACTGTTTTTT.

The V gene is TRBV2, the J gene TRBJ2-7; 8 bases are a match to TRBD1. The ends lost 4 bases at V and 4 bases at J; junction bases unmatched: 21. The CDR3 is 19 amino acids. The germline V gene encodes CDR1 SNHLY and CDR2 FYNNEI. In DNA form, the CDR3 reads TGTGCCAGCAGTGTTTCCACGGGCCCTGGACAGGGAGGCCGGTACGAGCAGTACTTC. Translated, it gives CASSVSTGPGQGGRYEQYF.

The chain employs TRBV6-5 and TRBJ1-6, with D tentatively TRBD1 (5 bases). V was pared by 4 bases and J by 4 bases, with 14 bases between. The CDR3 loop spans 16 amino acids. Looked up from germline, CDR1 is MNHEY and CDR2 is SVGAGI. CDR3 in DNA: TGTGCCAGCAGTTCCCGAGGCGCAGGGTATAATTCACCCCTCCACTTT. Residues: CASSSRGAGYNSPLHF.

V is TRBV6-5 and J is TRBJ1-1, with unresolved D. The CDR3 is 12 amino acids. In germline, CDR1 is MNHEY, CDR2 SVGAGI. Trimming removed 5 bases at V and 3 bases at J, with 7 bases between. CDR3 in DNA: TGTGCCAGCAGTGTCTCGGACACTGAAGCTTTCTTT. This encodes CASSVSDTEAFF.

This chain uses TRBV7-3 with TRBJ2-2; D gene unclear. Looked up from germline, CDR1 is SGHTA and CDR2 is FQGTGA. The CDR3 has 16 amino acids. V gave up 2 bases and J gave up 3 bases, with 13 bases separating them. CDR3: CASSLGSSRYTGELFF. In DNA form, the CDR3 reads TGTGCCAGCAGCTTAGGTTCGTCGCGTTACACCGGGGAGCTGTTTTTT.

This clone was seen just once. The gene calls are TRBV6-6 and TRBJ2-5, with a possible D match to TRBD2 (6 bases). There are 16 residues in the CDR3. CDR1 is MNHNY, CDR2 SVGAGI, per germline (reference sequence). Trimming left V 5 bases short and J 1 base short, with 17 bases between. In nucleotides, the CDR3 is TGTGCCAGCAGTCCCCCCCTTAGCGGTCCCCAAGAGACCCAGTACTTC. Its translation is CASSPPLSGPQETQYF.

The CDR3 nucleotides are TGTGCCAGCTCAGCAAGACAGGGAAGCAATCAGCCCCAGCATTTT. Translated: CASSARQGSNQPQHF. The J gene is TRBJ1-5, the V gene TRBV18; 7 bases are shared with TRBD1. V shed 5 bases and J 1 base; nucleotides not matched to a gene: 5. The CDR3 runs 15 residues. In germline, CDR1 is KGHSH, CDR2 LQKENI.

This sequence joins TRBV19 and TRBJ2-1; 8 bases line up with TRBD2. Germline V CDR1 and CDR2: LNHDA, SQIVND (reference sequence). This CDR3 is built from 13 residues. J gave up 7 bases and V 1 base, and 0 bases lay outside the gene matches. The CDR3: CASSIGGGNEQFF. For the CDR3, the DNA is TGTGCCAGTAGTATAGGCGGGGGGAATGAGCAGTTCTTC.

This chain connects TRBV30 to TRBJ1-2; no firm D call. CDR3 length: 12 residues. Germline-derived CDR1 and CDR2 are GTSNPN and SVGIG (reference sequence). Trimming removed 1 base at V and 4 bases at J, with 7 bases between. The DNA for the CDR3 is TGTGCCTGGAGTGGAGGGATCTATGGCTACACCTTC. Translated, it gives CAWSGGIYGYTF.

This chain links TRBV4-2 with TRBJ2-7; 9 bases map to TRBD1. CDR3 length: 15 amino acids. V trimming: 4 bases; J trimming: 7 bases; junction bases outside the gene matches: 11. Germline CDR1 is LGHNA and CDR2 is YNFKEQ. CDR3 in DNA: TGTGCCAGCAGCCCTACAGGGGACAGGGCATTAGAGCAGTACTTC. Amino acids: CASSPTGDRALEQYF.

The chain couples TRBV30 to TRBJ2-1; 7 bases match TRBD2. Germline V gives CDR1 GTSNPN, CDR2 SVGIG (reference sequence). CDR3 length equals 12 residues. Losses at the gene ends were 5 bases for V and 5 bases for J; bases not matched to a gene: 3. Written as DNA, the CDR3 is TGTGCCTGGTCGGGGGGTCACAATGAGCAGTTCTTC. Translated, it gives CAWSGGHNEQFF.